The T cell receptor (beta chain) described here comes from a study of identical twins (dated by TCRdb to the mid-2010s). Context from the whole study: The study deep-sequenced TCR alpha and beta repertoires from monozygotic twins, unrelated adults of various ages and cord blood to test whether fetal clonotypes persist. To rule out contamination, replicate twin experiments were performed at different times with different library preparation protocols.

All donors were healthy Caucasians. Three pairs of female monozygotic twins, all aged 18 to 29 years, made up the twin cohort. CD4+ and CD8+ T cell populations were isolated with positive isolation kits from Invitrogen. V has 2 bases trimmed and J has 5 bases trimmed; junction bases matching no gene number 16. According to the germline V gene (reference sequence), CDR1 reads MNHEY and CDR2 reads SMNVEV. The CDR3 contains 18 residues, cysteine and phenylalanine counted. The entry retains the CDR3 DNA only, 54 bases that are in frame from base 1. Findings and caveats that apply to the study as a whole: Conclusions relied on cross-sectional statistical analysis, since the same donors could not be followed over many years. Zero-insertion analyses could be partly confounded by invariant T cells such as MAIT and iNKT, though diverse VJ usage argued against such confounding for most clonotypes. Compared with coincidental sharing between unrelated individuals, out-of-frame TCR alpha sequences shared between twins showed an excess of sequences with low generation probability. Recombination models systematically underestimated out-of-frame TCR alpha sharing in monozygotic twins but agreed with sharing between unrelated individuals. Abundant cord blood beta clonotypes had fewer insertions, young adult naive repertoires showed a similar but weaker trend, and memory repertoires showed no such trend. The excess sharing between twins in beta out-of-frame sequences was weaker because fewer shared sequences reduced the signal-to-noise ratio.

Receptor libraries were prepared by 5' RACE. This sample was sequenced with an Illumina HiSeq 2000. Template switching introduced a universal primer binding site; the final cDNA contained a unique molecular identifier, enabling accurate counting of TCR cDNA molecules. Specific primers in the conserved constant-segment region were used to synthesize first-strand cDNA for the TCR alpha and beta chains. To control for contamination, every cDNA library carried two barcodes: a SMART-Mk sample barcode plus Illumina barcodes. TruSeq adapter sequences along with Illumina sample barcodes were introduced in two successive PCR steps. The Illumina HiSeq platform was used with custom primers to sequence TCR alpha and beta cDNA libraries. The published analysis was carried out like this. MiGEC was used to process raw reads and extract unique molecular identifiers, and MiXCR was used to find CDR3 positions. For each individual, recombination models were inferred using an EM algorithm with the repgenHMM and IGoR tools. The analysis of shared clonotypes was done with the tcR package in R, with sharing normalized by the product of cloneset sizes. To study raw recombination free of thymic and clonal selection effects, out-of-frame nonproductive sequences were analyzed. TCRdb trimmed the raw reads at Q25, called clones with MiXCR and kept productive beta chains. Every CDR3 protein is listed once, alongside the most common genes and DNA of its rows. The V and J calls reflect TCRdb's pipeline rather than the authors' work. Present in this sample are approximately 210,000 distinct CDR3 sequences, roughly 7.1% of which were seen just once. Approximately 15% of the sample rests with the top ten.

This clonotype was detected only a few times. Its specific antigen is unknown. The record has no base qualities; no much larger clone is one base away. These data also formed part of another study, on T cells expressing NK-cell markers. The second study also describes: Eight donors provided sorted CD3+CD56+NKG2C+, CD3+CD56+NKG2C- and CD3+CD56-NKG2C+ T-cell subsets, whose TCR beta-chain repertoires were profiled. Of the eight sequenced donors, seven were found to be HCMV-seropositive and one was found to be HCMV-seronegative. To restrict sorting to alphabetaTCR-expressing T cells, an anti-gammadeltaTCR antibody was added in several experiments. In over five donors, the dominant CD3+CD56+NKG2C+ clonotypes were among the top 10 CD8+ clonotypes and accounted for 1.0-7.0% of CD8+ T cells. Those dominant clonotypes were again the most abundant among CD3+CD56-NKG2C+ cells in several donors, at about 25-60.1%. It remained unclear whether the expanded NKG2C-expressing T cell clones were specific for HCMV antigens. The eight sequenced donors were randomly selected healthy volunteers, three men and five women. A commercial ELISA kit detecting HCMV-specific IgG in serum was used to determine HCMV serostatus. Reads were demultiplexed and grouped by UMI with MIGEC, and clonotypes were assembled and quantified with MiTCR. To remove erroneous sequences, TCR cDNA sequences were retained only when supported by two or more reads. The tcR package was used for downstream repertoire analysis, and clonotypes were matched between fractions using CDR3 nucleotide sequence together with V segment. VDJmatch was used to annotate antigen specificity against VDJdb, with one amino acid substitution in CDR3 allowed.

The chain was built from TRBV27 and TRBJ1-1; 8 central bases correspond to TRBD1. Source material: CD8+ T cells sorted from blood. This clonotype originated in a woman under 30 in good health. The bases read TGTGCCAGCAGTTTAGGTCCGGGCGGACAGGGCATACGGACTGAAGCTTTCTTT. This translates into CASSLGPGGQGIRTEAFF.